The entry below describes one T cell receptor (beta chain). The method was immunoSEQ multiplex PCR; TCRdb's version includes in-frame clones alone and lacks a portion of them. This table holds almost 85,000 clones, around 97% found once. The data originate from a study of technical replicates of blood from a few donors. CDR1 is LNHDA and CDR2 is SQIVND in the germline V gene (reference sequence). The CDR3 totals 12 residues. Trimming took 5 bases from V and 5 from J, leaving 7 bases between them. Input material: T cells isolated from PBMCs. J is TRBJ1-5 and V is TRBV19; possible D gene TRBD1, 5 bases. The TCR comes from a human donor in good health. Here the CDR3 DNA reads TGTGCCAGTAGTTCAGGGTATCAGCCCCAGCATTTT. It codes for CASSSGYQPQHF.